This passage covers 28 T cell receptor beta chains from one sample sequenced in a study of blood T cells in healthy people across ages. The authors ran a second PCR of about 7 to 11 cycles using a sample-barcoded 5' primer and a J-beta primer mix. TCRdb reprocessed the 5' RACE reads via MiXCR and lists one record per CDR3 protein. The repertoire holds around 1,100,000 distinct CDR3 sequences, with roughly two fifths as singletons. The sequenced material came from blood. The receptor source for this set is a man aged 18 to 35 in good health.

This clonotype was counted between two and nine times. The chain joins TRBV7-2 to TRBJ2-3; 9 nucleotides match TRBD2. The CDR3 extends over 16 amino acids. Germline lookup yields CDR1 SGHTA and CDR2 FQGNSA. J was trimmed by 2 bases and V by 4 bases; bases with no gene match: 7. The CDR3: CASSYSAGGNTDTQYF. CDR3 DNA sequence: TGTGCCAGCAGCTATTCAGCGGGGGGAAACACAGATACGCAGTATTTT.

This clonotype was detected only a few times. J is TRBJ2-5 and V is TRBV27; TRBD2 matches at 13 bases. Gene TRBJ2-7 matches the end of the DNA better, so the J call may be wrong. Looked up from germline, CDR1 is MNHEY and CDR2 is SMNVEV (reference sequence). CDR3 size: 16 residues. The CDR3 loop reads CASSPLGLAGFDEQYF. The DNA for the CDR3 is TGTGCCAGCAGTCCACTGGGACTAGCGGGGTTCGACGAGCAGTACTTC.

The genes are TRBV7-9 and TRBJ1-4, with a tentative D call TRBD1 (5 bases). CDR1 is SEHNR, CDR2 FQNEAQ, per germline (reference sequence). With 4 bases removed from V and 4 bases from J, the gap between germline ends came to 16 bases. This CDR3 comprises 16 residues. The CDR3 coding sequence is TGTGCCAGCAGCTCCAGGGAGGGACGAATTAATGAAAAACTGTTTTTT. Its protein is CASSSREGRINEKLFF.

A few counts support this clonotype. The chain links TRBV19 to TRBJ1-6; the match to TRBD1 covers 8 bases. The CDR3 loop spans 15 amino acids. CDR1 LNHDA and CDR2 SQIVND come from the germline V gene (reference sequence). V gave up 4 bases and J gave up 3 bases; unmatched junction bases: 2. The CDR3 DNA is TGTGCCAGTAGTACCGGGACAGGCTATAATTCACCCCTCCACTTT. Its translation is CASSTGTGYNSPLHF.

V is TRBV10-3 and J is TRBJ2-3, with a tentative D call TRBD1 (6 bases). In germline, CDR1 is ENHRY, CDR2 SYGVKD. Trimming pared 3 bases from V and 3 bases from J, leaving 10 bases between. There are 14 residues in the CDR3. In DNA, the CDR3 is TGTGCCATCAGTGACCCCAGGGGAACAGATACGCAGTATTTT. It yields the protein CAISDPRGTDTQYF.

Concerning this clonotype: Given a much more abundant clone one base away, this may be a read error. The rearrangement links TRBV5-1 to TRBJ2-7; either TRBD1 or TRBD2 may fit D (5 bases each). Trimming took 2 bases from V and 7 from J, leaving 16 bases between them. The V gene's germline CDR1 is SGHRS and CDR2 YFSETQ. The CDR3 spans 14 residues. The CDR3 here is CASSFTGGNNEQYF. The CDR3, as DNA: TGCGCCAGCAGCTTTACAGGAGGTAACAATGAGCAGTACTTC.

The V gene is TRBV9, the J gene TRBJ1-2, with D perhaps TRBD1 (5 bases). The CDR3 consists of 15 residues. Germline V lookup: CDR1 SGDLS, CDR2 YYNGEE. V lost 0 bases and J 6 bases, leaving 15 bases between the germline ends. The CDR3 bases are TGTGCCAGCAGCGTAGCTTCCGGGACGGCCGATGGCTACACCTTC. This encodes CASSVASGTADGYTF. The entire variable domain, with the rest obtained from reference TRBV9 and TRBJ1-2, is as follows: DSGVTQTPKHLITATGQRVTLRCSPRSGDLSVYWYQQSLDQGLQFLIQYYNGEERAKGNILERFSAQQFPDLHSELNLSSLELGDSALYFCASSVASGTADGYTFGSGTRLTVV.

The V call is TRBV6-2 or TRBV6-3, the J call TRBJ2-3; tentatively, D is TRBD1 or TRBD2 (5 bases each). Germline assignment: CDR1 MNHEY and CDR2 SVGEGT. The CDR3 totals 16 residues. Trimming shortened V by 6 bases and J by 0 bases, and 16 bases separated the two germline ends. As DNA, the CDR3 is TGTGCCAGCAGCCCACCTAGGGACCCTAGCACAGATACGCAGTATTTT. Protein product: CASSPPRDPSTDTQYF.

This clonotype turned up a few times. The J gene is TRBJ1-2, the V gene TRBV9; D gene ambiguous. This CDR3 contains 16 residues. V lost 0 bases and J 0 bases, leaving 12 bases between the germline ends. Germline CDR1 is SGDLS and CDR2 is YYNGEE. CDR3 sequence: CASSVALSETNYGYTF. DNA for the CDR3: TGTGCCAGCAGCGTAGCGTTGTCGGAAACTAACTATGGCTACACCTTC.

The V call is TRBV12-3 or TRBV12-4, the J call TRBJ1-1, with D possibly being TRBD1 (6 bases). CDR3 size: 14 residues. Trimming pared 5 bases from V and 6 bases from J, leaving 16 bases between. The CDR3 nucleotides are TGTGCCAGCAGTCCCTTCGGACAGCTACCTGAAGCTTTCTTT. Translation gives CASSPFGQLPEAFF.

This clonotype has ten or more counts. The gene calls are TRBV14 and TRBJ2-5; 12 bases are shared with TRBD2. The V segment lost 4 bases and the J segment 11 bases; nucleotides outside the gene matches: 8. Germline V gives CDR1 SGHDN, CDR2 FVKESK. The CDR3 consists of 14 residues. In DNA form, the CDR3 reads TGTGCCAGCAGCCGACTAGCGGGAGACAATGAGCAGTACTTC. Translated: CASSRLAGDNEQYF.

This clonotype has a count of ten or more. The chain carries TRBV2 and TRBJ2-7; possible D gene TRBD2, 5 bases. This CDR3 is 12 amino acids long. Germline-derived CDR1 and CDR2 are SNHLY and FYNNEI. V gave up 6 bases and J gave up 3 bases, with 9 bases separating them. The CDR3 protein is CASSTGLYEQYF. Here the CDR3 DNA reads TGTGCCAGCAGCACCGGACTCTACGAGCAGTACTTC.

This clonotype has just a few counts. This chain uses TRBV25-1 with TRBJ2-7; TRBD2 is a possible D gene (5 bases). The length of the CDR3 is 14 residues. V gave up 4 bases and J gave up 1 base, with 11 bases separating them. Germline V lookup: CDR1 MGHDK, CDR2 SYGVNS. The CDR3 loop is CASSGYPGSYEQYF. The CDR3 bases are TGTGCCAGCAGTGGTTATCCGGGGTCCTACGAGCAGTACTTC.

The chain has TRBV29-1 and TRBJ1-2; 7 bases fit TRBD1. The ends lost 4 bases at V and 2 bases at J; junction bases unmatched: 4. The germline gives CDR1 SQVTM, CDR2 ANQGSEA. The CDR3 totals 13 residues. The CDR3 reads CSVAWDSNYGYTF. The CDR3 DNA sequence: TGCAGCGTTGCCTGGGACAGCAACTATGGCTACACCTTC.

V and J are TRBV5-1 and TRBJ2-1, with 12 bases matching TRBD1. The DNA end is more similar to TRBJ2-7, so the J call may be wrong. The CDR3 totals 17 residues. Germline V gene data show CDR1 as SGHRS and CDR2 as YFSETQ. CDR3 sequence (DNA): TGCGCCAGCAGCAACCGGGACAGGGGGCTCTCCTACAATGAGCAGTACTTC. Residues: CASSNRDRGLSYNEQYF.

This sequence joins TRBV10-3 and TRBJ1-1; D call uncertain. Trimming left V 7 bases short and J 1 base short, with 13 bases between. CDR1 and CDR2 from the germline V gene are ENHRY and SYGVKD. The CDR3 consists of 14 residues. The CDR3 DNA reads TGTGCCATCACCCCGACCGGACGGAACACTGAAGCTTTCTTT. Translating it yields CAITPTGRNTEAFF.

The chain links TRBV6-6 to TRBJ1-5; 7 bases fit TRBD1. V trimming: 5 bases; J trimming: 7 bases; junction bases outside the gene matches: 8. The CDR3 covers 14 residues. The germline CDR1 and CDR2 sequences are MNHNY and SVGAGI (reference sequence). The CDR3 region has the DNA TGTGCCAGCAGTGGACAGGTTAGAGGACAGCCCCAGCATTTT. This translates into CASSGQVRGQPQHF.

The chain employs TRBV6-5 and TRBJ2-2; D is undetermined. The CDR3 sequence is 15 residues long. Germline loops: CDR1 MNHEY, CDR2 SVGAGI. V lost 7 bases, J lost 0 bases, and 12 bases lay in between. The CDR3 loop reads CASNRAYPNTGELFF. CDR3 in DNA: TGTGCCAGCAACCGTGCCTACCCGAACACCGGGGAGCTGTTTTTT.

A note on this clonotype: This may come from a read error, since a much larger clone is one base off. The gene calls are TRBV4-3 and TRBJ2-1; TRBD1 agrees at 12 bases. This CDR3 has 16 residues. Germline V gene lookup returns CDR1 LGHNA and CDR2 YSLEER. CDR3 nucleotides: TGCGTCAGCAGCCGACTGGGACAGGGGGCGAACAATGAGCAGTTCTTC. This sequence encodes CVSSRLGQGANNEQFF.

This sequence joins TRBV5-1 and TRBJ2-3, with D hard to call. The CDR3 spans 12 residues. Germline assignment: CDR1 SGHRS and CDR2 YFSETQ. V lost 4 bases, J lost 6 bases, and 9 bases lay in between. CDR3 DNA sequence: TGCGCCAGCAGCCTACAAGTGGATACGCAGTATTTT. Translated, it gives CASSLQVDTQYF.

J is TRBJ2-7 and V is TRBV4-1; 9 positions agree with TRBD1. There are 15 residues in the CDR3. The trim removed 0 bases at V and 5 bases at J, leaving 5 bases unmatched. Germline CDR1 reads MGHRA; CDR2 reads YSYEKL. In DNA form, the CDR3 reads TGCGCCAGCAGCCAAGACTTGACAGGGGGACACGAGCAGTACTTC. Translated: CASSQDLTGGHEQYF.

The chain combines TRBV2 with TRBJ2-7; D not certain. The CDR3 contains 12 residues. Trimming left V 6 bases short and J 3 bases short, with 9 bases between. The germline V gene has CDR1 SNHLY and CDR2 FYNNEI. The CDR3 nucleotides are TGTGCCAGCAGCTACTTACTCTACGAGCAGTACTTC. It codes for CASSYLLYEQYF.

The chain has TRBV9 and TRBJ2-7; 7 bases are a match to TRBD1. The length of the CDR3 is 15 residues. With V trimmed by 3 bases and J by 7 bases, 13 bases remained unmatched. CDR1 and CDR2 (germline): SGDLS, YYNGEE. The CDR3 coding sequence is TGTGCCAGCAGCGCCACAGGGGCGGTAAGGAATGAGCAGTACTTC. Translated: CASSATGAVRNEQYF. The full variable domain, its missing parts supplied by reference TRBV9 and TRBJ2-7, is DSGVTQTPKHLITATGQRVTLRCSPRSGDLSVYWYQQSLDQGLQFLIQYYNGEERAKGNILERFSAQQFPDLHSELNLSSLELGDSALYFCASSATGAVRNEQYFGPGTRLTVT.

The genes are TRBV7-9 and TRBJ1-2; 8 positions match TRBD1. Losses at the gene ends were 5 bases for V and 7 bases for J; bases not matched to a gene: 9. Germline CDR1 and CDR2: SEHNR and FQNEAQ (reference sequence). The CDR3 length is 14 residues. The CDR3 bases are TGTGCCAGCAGCCGGATCGGACAGGGATTTGGCTACACCTTC. Translating it yields CASSRIGQGFGYTF. The whole variable domain, filled in from reference TRBV7-9 and TRBJ1-2, reads DTGVSQNPRHKITKRGQNVTFRCDPISEHNRLYWYRQTLGQGPEFLTYFQNEAQLEKSRLLSDRFSAERPKGSFSTLEIQRTEQGDSAMYLCASSRIGQGFGYTFGSGTRLTVV.

The chain is built from TRBV7-2 and TRBJ1-1; D possibly corresponds to TRBD1 (5 bases). This CDR3 comprises 17 residues. From germline, CDR1 is SGHTA and CDR2 FQGNSA. Trimming stripped 0 bases from V and 1 base from J, with 15 bases between. The CDR3 nucleotides are TGTGCCAGCAGCTTAGCCCCTCGGGGCAGATCGAACACTGAAGCTTTCTTT. It specifies CASSLAPRGRSNTEAFF.

This clonotype appeared once. The chain recombines TRBV7-3 with TRBJ1-2; a possible D gene is TRBD1 (5 bases). The CDR3 is made up of 15 amino acids. V was pared by 5 bases and J by 6 bases, with 19 bases between. Per germline, CDR1 SGHTA and CDR2 FQGTGA. DNA of the CDR3: TGTGCCAGCAGCCCAGGACAACCTCTAGAGGATGGCTACACCTTC. Protein sequence: CASSPGQPLEDGYTF.

V gene TRBV5-6 combines with J gene TRBJ1-4, with D perhaps matching TRBD1 (6 bases). This CDR3 is built from 15 residues. Trimming cost V 4 bases and J 5 bases, with 15 bases left between them. Germline V CDR1 and CDR2: SGHDT, YYEEEE. The CDR3 loop reads CASSQGPGANEKLFF. The CDR3 coding sequence is TGTGCCAGCAGCCAAGGGCCAGGGGCGAATGAAAAACTGTTTTTT.

This chain joins TRBV20-1 and TRBJ2-3, with 7 bases that match TRBD2. The germline V gene has CDR1 DFQATT and CDR2 SNEGSKA (reference sequence). The V gene end was trimmed by 2 bases and the J gene end by 3 bases; junction bases not matched to a gene: 8. The length of the CDR3 is 15 residues. CDR3 sequence (DNA): TGCAGTGCTAGAAATGGCGGGGGAGCGACAGATACGCAGTATTTT. Translation: CSARNGGGATDTQYF.